Listed below are T cell receptor beta chains from one sample, sequenced in a study of OX40 agonist ivuxolimab in advanced cancers. The method was immunoSEQ multiplex PCR; TCRdb's version includes in-frame clones alone and lacks a portion of them. This sample has more than 30,000 clones, with 70% to 90% found just once. This specimen was CD4+ or CD8+ T cells sorted from blood, taken in a trial of the OX40 agonist ivuxolimab. The source of these receptors is an adult with an advanced solid tumor such as melanoma, head and neck, liver or kidney cancer. CDR3s include the opening cysteine and the closing phenylalanine or tryptophan. The D gene is left open where the match is weak.

CDR3aa: CASSADPTGLKSPLHF; len: 16; d_gene: TRBD1; j_gene: TRBJ1-6; v_gene: TRBV6-1
CDR3aa: CASSGGLRTGNQPQHF; len: 16; d_gene: NA; j_gene: TRBJ1-5; v_gene: TRBV2
CDR3aa: CASSLDLSGNTIYF; len: 14; d_gene: NA; j_gene: TRBJ1-3; v_gene: TRBV13
CDR3aa: CAIQGPATTEAFF; len: 13; d_gene: NA; j_gene: TRBJ1-1; v_gene: TRBV27
CDR3aa: CASSFGQGNSPLHF; len: 14; d_gene: TRBD1; j_gene: TRBJ1-6; v_gene: TRBV27
CDR3aa: CASSQDPTSGGLLSTGELFF; len: 20; d_gene: TRBD2; j_gene: TRBJ2-2; v_gene: TRBV4-2
CDR3aa: CASSPSAGNTIYF; len: 13; d_gene: NA; j_gene: TRBJ1-3; v_gene: TRBV14
CDR3aa: CASSSLVNTEAFF; len: 13; d_gene: NA; j_gene: TRBJ1-1; v_gene: TRBV5-1
CDR3aa: CASSRKGGDETQYF; len: 14; d_gene: NA; j_gene: TRBJ2-5; v_gene: TRBV7-3
CDR3aa: CATRGTEIYGYTF; len: 13; d_gene: TRBD1; j_gene: TRBJ1-2; v_gene: TRBV10-3
CDR3aa: CASSRQGARTEAFF; len: 14; d_gene: TRBD1; j_gene: TRBJ1-1; v_gene: TRBV6-6
CDR3aa: CASSQSSNTYGYTF; len: 14; d_gene: NA; j_gene: TRBJ1-2; v_gene: TRBV4-1
CDR3aa: CASSPDRIYEQYF; len: 13; d_gene: NA; j_gene: TRBJ2-7; v_gene: TRBV25-1
CDR3aa: CASSVYGNTEAFF; len: 13; d_gene: NA; j_gene: TRBJ1-1; v_gene: TRBV9
CDR3aa: CASSQAGSSGVAQYF; len: 15; d_gene: TRBD2; j_gene: TRBJ2-3; v_gene: TRBV4-2
CDR3aa: CASSSPGSEQYF; len: 12; d_gene: NA; j_gene: TRBJ2-7; v_gene: TRBV5-1
CDR3aa: CASSMLLNTGELFF; len: 14; d_gene: NA; j_gene: TRBJ2-2; v_gene: TRBV19
CDR3aa: CASSKERMNTEAFF; len: 14; d_gene: NA; j_gene: TRBJ1-1; v_gene: TRBV19